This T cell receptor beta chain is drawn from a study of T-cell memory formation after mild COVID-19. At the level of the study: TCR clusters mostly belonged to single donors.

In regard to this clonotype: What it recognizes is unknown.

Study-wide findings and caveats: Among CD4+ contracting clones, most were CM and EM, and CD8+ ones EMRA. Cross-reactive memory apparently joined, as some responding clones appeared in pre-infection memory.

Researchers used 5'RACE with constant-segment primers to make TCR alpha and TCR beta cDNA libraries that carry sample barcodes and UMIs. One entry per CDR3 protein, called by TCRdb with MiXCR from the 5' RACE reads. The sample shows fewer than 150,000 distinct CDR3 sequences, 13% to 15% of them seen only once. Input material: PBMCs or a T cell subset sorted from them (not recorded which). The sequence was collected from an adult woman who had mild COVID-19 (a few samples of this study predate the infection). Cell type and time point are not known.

CDR3 loop: CATSRGLSYEQYF. The CDR3 nucleotides are TGTGCCACCAGCCGAGGGTTATCCTACGAGCAGTACTTC. The J gene is TRBJ2-7, the V gene TRBV15; TRBD2 is a possible D gene (5 bases). V gave up 5 bases and J gave up 1 base, with 9 bases separating them. This CDR3 has 13 residues. Germline V gives CDR1 LNHNV, CDR2 YYDKDF (reference sequence).